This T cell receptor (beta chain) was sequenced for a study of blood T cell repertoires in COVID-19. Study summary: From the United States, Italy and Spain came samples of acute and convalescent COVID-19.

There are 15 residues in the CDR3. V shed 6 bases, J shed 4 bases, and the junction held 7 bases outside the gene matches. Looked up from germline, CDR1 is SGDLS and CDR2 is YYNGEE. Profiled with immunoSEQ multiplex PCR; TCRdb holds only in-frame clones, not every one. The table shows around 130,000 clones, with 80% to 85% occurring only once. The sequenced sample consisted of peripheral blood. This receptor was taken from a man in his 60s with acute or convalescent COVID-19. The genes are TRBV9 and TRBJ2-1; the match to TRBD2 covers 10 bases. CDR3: CASTLAGEAYNEQFF. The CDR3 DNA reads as TGTGCCAGCACCCTAGCGGGAGAGGCTTACAATGAGCAGTTCTTC.